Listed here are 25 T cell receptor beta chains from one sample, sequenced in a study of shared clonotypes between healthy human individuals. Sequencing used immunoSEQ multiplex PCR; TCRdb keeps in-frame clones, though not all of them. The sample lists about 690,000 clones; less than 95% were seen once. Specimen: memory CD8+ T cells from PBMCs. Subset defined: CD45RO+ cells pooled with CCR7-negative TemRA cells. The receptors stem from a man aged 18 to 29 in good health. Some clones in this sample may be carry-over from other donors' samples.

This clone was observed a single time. CDR3 nucleotide sequence: TGTGCCAGCAGGGGTTGGACAGGGACCTCCTACGAGCAGTACTTC. It encodes CASRGWTGTSYEQYF. This chain uses TRBV6-5 with TRBJ2-7; the match to TRBD1 covers 8 bases. CDR1 is MNHEY and CDR2 is SVGAGI in the germline V gene. J was trimmed by 0 bases and V by 6 bases; bases with no gene match: 7. The CDR3 consists of 15 residues.

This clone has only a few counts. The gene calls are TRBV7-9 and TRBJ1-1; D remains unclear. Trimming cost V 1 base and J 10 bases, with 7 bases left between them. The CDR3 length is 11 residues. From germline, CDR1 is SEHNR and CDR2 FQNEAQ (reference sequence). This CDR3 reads CASSLGRRAFF. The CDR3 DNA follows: TGTGCCAGCAGCTTAGGAAGGAGAGCTTTCTTT.

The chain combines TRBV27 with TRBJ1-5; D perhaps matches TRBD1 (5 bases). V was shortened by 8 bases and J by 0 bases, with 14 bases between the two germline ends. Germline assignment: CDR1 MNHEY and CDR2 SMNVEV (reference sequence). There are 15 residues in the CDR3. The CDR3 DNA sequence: TGTGCCAGCGGGCTCGGGGGAGATAGCAATCAGCCCCAGCATTTT. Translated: CASGLGGDSNQPQHF.

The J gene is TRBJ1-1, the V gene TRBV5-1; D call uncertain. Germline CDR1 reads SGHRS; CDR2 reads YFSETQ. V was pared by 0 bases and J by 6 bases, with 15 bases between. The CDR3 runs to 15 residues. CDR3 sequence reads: CASSLGSGIGAEAFF. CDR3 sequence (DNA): TGCGCCAGCAGCTTGGGTTCTGGCATCGGGGCTGAAGCTTTCTTT.

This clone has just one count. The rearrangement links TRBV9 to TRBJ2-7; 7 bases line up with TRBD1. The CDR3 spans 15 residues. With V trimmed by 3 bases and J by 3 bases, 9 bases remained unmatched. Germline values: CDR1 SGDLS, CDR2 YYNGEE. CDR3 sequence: CASSASGQTFYEQYF. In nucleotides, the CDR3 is TGTGCCAGCAGCGCATCGGGACAGACATTCTACGAGCAGTACTTC.

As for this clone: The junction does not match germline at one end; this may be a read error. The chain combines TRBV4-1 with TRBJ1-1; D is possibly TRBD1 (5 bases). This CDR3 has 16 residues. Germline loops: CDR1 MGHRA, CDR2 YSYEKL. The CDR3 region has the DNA TGCGCCGGCAGCCAGATACCCAGGGAAGCTGGGGCTGAAGCTTTCTTT. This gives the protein CAGSQIPREAGAEAFF.

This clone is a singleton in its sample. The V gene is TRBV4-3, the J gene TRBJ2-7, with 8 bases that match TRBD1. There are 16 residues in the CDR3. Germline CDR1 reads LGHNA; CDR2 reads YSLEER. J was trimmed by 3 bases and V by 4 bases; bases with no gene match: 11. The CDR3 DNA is TGCGCCAGCAGCCCGGAAGGGAGGACAGGGCTCTACGAGCAGTACTTC. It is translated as CASSPEGRTGLYEQYF.

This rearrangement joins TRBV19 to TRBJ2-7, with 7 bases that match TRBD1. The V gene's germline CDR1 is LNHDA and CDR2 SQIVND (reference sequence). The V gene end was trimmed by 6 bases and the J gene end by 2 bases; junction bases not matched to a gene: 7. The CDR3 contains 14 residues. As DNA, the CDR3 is TGTGCCAGTAGCCCGGGACAGTGGACCTACGAGCAGTACTTC. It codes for CASSPGQWTYEQYF.

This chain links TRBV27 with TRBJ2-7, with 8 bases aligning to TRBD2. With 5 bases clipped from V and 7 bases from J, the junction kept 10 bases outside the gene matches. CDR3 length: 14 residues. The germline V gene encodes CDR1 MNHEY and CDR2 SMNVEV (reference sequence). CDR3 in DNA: TGTGCCAGCAGTCCAAGCGGGAGCTTCCGGGAGCAGTACTTC. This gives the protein CASSPSGSFREQYF.

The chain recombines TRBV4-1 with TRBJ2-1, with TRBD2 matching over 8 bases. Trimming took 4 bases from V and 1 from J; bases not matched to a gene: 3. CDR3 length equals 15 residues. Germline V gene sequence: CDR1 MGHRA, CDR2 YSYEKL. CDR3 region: CASSPVAGSYNEQFF. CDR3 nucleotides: TGCGCCAGCAGCCCGGTAGCGGGATCCTACAATGAGCAGTTCTTC.

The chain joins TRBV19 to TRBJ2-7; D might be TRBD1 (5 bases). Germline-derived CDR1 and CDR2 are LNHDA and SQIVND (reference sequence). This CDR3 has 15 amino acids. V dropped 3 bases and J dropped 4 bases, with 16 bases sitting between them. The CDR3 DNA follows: TGTGCCAGTAGTATCGTGGACAACCCCATATACGAGCAGTACTTC. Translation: CASSIVDNPIYEQYF.

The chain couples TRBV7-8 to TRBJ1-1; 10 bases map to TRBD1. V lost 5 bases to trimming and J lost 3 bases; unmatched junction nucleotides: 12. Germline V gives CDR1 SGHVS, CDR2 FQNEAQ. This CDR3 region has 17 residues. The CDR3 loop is CASSTWTGGEADTEAFF. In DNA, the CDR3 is TGTGCCAGCAGCACTTGGACAGGGGGTGAAGCGGACACTGAAGCTTTCTTT.

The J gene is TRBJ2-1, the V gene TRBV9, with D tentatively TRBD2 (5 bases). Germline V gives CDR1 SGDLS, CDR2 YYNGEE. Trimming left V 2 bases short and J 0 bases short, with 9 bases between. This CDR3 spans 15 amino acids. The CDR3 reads CASSVEDSSYNEQFF. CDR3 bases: TGTGCCAGCAGCGTGGAGGATAGCTCCTACAATGAGCAGTTCTTC.

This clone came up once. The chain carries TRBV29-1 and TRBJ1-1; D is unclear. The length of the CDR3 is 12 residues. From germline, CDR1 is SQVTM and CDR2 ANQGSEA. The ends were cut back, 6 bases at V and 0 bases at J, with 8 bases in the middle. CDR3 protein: CSVFEMNTEAFF. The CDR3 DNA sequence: TGCAGCGTCTTCGAGATGAACACTGAAGCTTTCTTT.

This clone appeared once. The CDR3 DNA reads TGTGCCAGCAGCCTAGGCAGGCCTGGGGCCAACGTCCTGACTTTC. It codes for CASSLGRPGANVLTF. The genes are TRBV27 and TRBJ2-6; no definite D call. V was trimmed by 6 bases and J by 2 bases, leaving 11 bases between them. CDR3 size: 15 residues. CDR1 is MNHEY, CDR2 SMNVEV, per germline (reference sequence).

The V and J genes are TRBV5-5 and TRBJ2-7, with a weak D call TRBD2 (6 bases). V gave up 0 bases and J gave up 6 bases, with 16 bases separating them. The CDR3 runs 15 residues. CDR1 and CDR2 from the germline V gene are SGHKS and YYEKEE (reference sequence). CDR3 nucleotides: TGTGCCAGCAGCTTGGAGGGTTGGGGGACTGTCGAGCAGTACTTC. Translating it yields CASSLEGWGTVEQYF.

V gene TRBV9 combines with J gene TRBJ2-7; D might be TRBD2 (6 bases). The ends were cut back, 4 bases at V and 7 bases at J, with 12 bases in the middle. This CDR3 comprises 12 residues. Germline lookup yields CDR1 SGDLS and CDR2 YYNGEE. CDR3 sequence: CASSPPGEEQYF. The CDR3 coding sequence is TGTGCCAGCAGCCCTCCGGGGGAAGAGCAGTACTTC.

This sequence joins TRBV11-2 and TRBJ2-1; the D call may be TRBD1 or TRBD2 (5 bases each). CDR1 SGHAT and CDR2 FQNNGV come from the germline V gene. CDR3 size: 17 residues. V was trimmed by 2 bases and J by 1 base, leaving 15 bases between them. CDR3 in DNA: TGTGCCAGCAGCTTATCGGGCCAGGGAGTTTCCTACAATGAGCAGTTCTTC. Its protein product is CASSLSGQGVSYNEQFF.

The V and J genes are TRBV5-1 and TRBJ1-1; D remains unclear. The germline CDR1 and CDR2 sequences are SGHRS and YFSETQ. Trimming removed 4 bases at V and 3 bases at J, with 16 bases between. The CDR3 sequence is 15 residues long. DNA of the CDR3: TGCGCCAGCAGCAACGTACCCAACCTCTACACTGAAGCTTTCTTT. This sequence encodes CASSNVPNLYTEAFF.

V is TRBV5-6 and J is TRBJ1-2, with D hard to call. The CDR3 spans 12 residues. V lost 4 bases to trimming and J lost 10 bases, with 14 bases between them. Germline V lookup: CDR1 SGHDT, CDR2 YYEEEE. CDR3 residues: CASSQKGPDYTF. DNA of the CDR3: TGTGCCAGCAGCCAGAAAGGGCCAGACTACACCTTC.

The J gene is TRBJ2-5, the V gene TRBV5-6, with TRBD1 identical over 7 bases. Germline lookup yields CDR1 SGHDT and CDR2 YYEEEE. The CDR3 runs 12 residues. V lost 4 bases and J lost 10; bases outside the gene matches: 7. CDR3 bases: TGTGCCAGCAGCCTCGGGACAGTGGACCAGTACTTC. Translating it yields CASSLGTVDQYF.

The DNA of the CDR3 is TGTGCCAGCAGCGCGGGACTAGCGCATGAGCAGTTCTTC. Translation: CASSAGLAHEQFF. V gene TRBV9 combines with J gene TRBJ2-1; 10 bases line up with TRBD2. Trimming at V came to 3 bases and at J to 8 bases, leaving 2 bases not matched to a gene. Per the germline V gene, CDR1 is SGDLS and CDR2 is YYNGEE. The CDR3 is 13 residues long.

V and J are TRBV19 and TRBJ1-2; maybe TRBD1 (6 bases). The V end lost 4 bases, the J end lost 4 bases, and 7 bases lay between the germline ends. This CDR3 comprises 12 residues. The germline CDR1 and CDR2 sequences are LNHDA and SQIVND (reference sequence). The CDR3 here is CASSTDSYGYTF. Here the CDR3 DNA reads TGTGCCAGTAGTACGGACAGCTATGGCTACACCTTC.

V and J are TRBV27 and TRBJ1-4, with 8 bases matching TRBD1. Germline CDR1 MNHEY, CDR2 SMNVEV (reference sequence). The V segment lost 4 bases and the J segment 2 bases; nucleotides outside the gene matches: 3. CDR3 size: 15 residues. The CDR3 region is CASSSYRGTNEKLFF. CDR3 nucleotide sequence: TGTGCCAGCAGTTCTTACAGGGGGACTAATGAAAAACTGTTTTTT.

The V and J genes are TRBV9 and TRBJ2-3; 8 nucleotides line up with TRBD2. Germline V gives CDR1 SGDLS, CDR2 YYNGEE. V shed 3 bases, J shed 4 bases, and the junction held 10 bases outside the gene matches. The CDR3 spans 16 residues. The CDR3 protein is CASSALSGGPSDTQYF. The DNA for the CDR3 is TGTGCCAGCAGCGCGCTTTCGGGAGGGCCGTCAGATACGCAGTATTTT.